This T cell receptor (beta chain) was observed in a study of blood T cell repertoires in COVID-19. Study context: There were acute and convalescent COVID-19 samples, and they came from the United States, Italy and Spain. The analysed material was cDNA or gDNA that came from T cells, B-cell-depleted T cells, or PBMCs.

CDR3 length: 16 amino acids. Germline CDR1 and CDR2: MGHRA and YSYEKL. Losses at the gene ends were 4 bases for V and 0 bases for J; bases not matched to a gene: 6. Authors' data handling: Counts of nucleated cells, estimated from reference gene primer amplification, were obtained. Produced via immunoSEQ multiplex PCR; TCRdb's table is partial and in-frame only. The V and J calls and clone size were taken over from that table, and D and trimming were inferred from the DNA. The top ten clones hold more than 4.5% of a sample with around 98,000 clones, 87% of them seen once. Material: peripheral blood. This sequence originates from a man between 65 and 79 years old with acute or convalescent COVID-19. This chain uses TRBV4-1 with TRBJ2-7; 10 bases agree with TRBD2. The CDR3 sequence: CASSRVAGGRSYEQYF. In DNA form, the CDR3 reads TGCGCCAGCAGCCGCGTAGCGGGGGGCCGCTCCTACGAGCAGTACTTC.